These 17 T cell receptor beta chains came from one sample sequenced in a study of blood T cell repertoires in COVID-19 (TCRdb year 2020). The library was made by the immunoSEQ multiplex PCR assay. TCRdb limited this immuneACCESS table to in-frame rearrangements with V and J called. A share of clones is missing; checked studies link under half to unresolved V genes, and the rest is unexplained. The sample data list approximately 230,000 clones, and around four fifths of these were observed just once. The ten biggest clones cover around 4.1% of the sample. What was sequenced was peripheral blood. The receptors derive from a woman in her forties with active or convalescent COVID-19.

This chain joins TRBV5-6 and TRBJ2-7, with D perhaps TRBD2 (5 bases). Germline CDR1 and CDR2: SGHDT and YYEEEE. The length of the CDR3 is 14 residues. V shed 4 bases and J shed 0 bases, with 11 bases lying between them. The chain's CDR3 is CASSPGIGSYEQYV. The CDR3 nucleotides are TGTGCCAGCAGCCCCGGGATCGGCTCCTACGAGCAGTACGTC.

The chain combines TRBV4-2 with TRBJ2-5; no clear D. Germline V gene data show CDR1 as LGHNA and CDR2 as YNFKEQ. V dropped 4 bases and J dropped 2 bases, with 14 bases sitting between them. The CDR3 runs 15 residues. The CDR3: CASSLDHGGQETQYF. The CDR3 bases are TGTGCCAGCAGCCTCGACCACGGCGGACAAGAGACCCAGTACTTC.

J is TRBJ1-1 and V is TRBV5-1; 7 nucleotides line up with TRBD1. The CDR3 loop spans 14 amino acids. V was clipped by 3 bases and J by 1 base; unmatched bases: 3. Germline CDR1 reads SGHRS; CDR2 reads YFSETQ. In DNA, the CDR3 is TGCGCCAGCAGCTCCAGGACAGGGAACACTGAAGCTTTCTTT. It encodes CASSSRTGNTEAFF.

In its sample, this clone was seen a few times. V usage is TRBV3-1 (or the pseudogene TRBV3-2) and J usage is TRBJ1-4; D possibly corresponds to TRBD1 (5 bases). The CDR3 covers 12 residues. Germline loops: CDR1 LGHDT, CDR2 YNNKEL (reference sequence). The ends were cut back, 4 bases at V and 8 bases at J, with 8 bases in the middle. CDR3 DNA: TGTGCCAGCAGCCGACAGTACGAAAAACTGTTTTTT. This gives the protein CASSRQYEKLFF.

This chain connects TRBV7-2 to TRBJ1-5, with D maybe TRBD1 (5 bases). CDR1 and CDR2 from the germline V gene are SGHTA and FQGNSA. Trimming stripped 0 bases from V and 6 bases from J, with 15 bases between. This CDR3 has 16 residues. The CDR3 protein is CASSLAGQGNGQPQHF. The CDR3 region has the DNA TGTGCCAGCAGCTTAGCGGGGCAGGGCAACGGTCAGCCCCAGCATTTT. The entire variable domain, with the rest obtained from reference TRBV7-2 and TRBJ1-5, is as follows: GAGVSQSPSNKVTEKGKDVELRCDPISGHTALYWYRQSLGQGLEFLIYFQGNSAPDKSGLPSDRFSAERTGGSVSTLTIQRTQQEDSAVYLCASSLAGQGNGQPQHFGDGTRLSIL.

This clone came up once. The CDR3 bases are TGTGCCAGCAAGGGAGGGATCACCGGGGAGCTGTTTTTT. It translates to CASKGGITGELFF. This chain joins TRBV5-4 and TRBJ2-2; TRBD2 agrees at 7 bases. The CDR3 is 13 amino acids. The V gene end was trimmed by 6 bases and the J gene end by 4 bases; junction bases not matched to a gene: 3. Germline CDR1 and CDR2: SGHNT and YYREEE (reference sequence).

The CDR3 sequence: CASITVRGPNQPQHF. As DNA, the CDR3 is TGTGCCAGCATTACGGTCAGGGGACCCAATCAGCCCCAGCATTTT. The chain combines TRBV6-5 with TRBJ1-5, with D perhaps TRBD1 (6 bases). Germline values: CDR1 MNHEY, CDR2 SVGAGI. Between the trimmed V and J ends, which lost 7 bases and 3 bases, there was a span of 16 bases. This CDR3 region has 15 residues.

This chain joins TRBV24-1 and TRBJ1-4; 10 nucleotides agree with TRBD1. Per germline, CDR1 KGHDR and CDR2 SFDVKD. The CDR3 consists of 15 residues. The junction had 6 bases not matched to a gene; V was cut back by 4 bases and J by 8 bases. In DNA, the CDR3 is TGTGCCACCAGTGACCGCGGGACAGGGGCCGAAAAACTGTTTTTT. Translation gives CATSDRGTGAEKLFF.

This chain joins TRBV23-1 and TRBJ2-1; tentatively, D is TRBD2 (6 bases). TRBV23-1 counts as an open reading frame of uncertain function. Trimming left V 1 base short and J 3 bases short, with 16 bases between. CDR3 length: 17 amino acids. As DNA, the CDR3 is TGCGCCAGCAGTCAATTCGCCGGGACTCTATACTACAATGAGCAGTTCTTC. This codes for CASSQFAGTLYYNEQFF.

V and J are TRBV16 and TRBJ1-4; TRBD1 is a possible D gene (5 bases). The germline V gene has CDR1 KGHSY and CDR2 FQNENV. The CDR3 is 16 residues long. V was pared by 4 bases and J by 3 bases, with 15 bases between. CDR3 bases: TGTGCCAGCAGCCCCCTCCAGCGGGGGTCTAATGAAAAACTGTTTTTT. It codes for CASSPLQRGSNEKLFF.

The chain is built from TRBV28 and TRBJ2-7, with 10 bases identical to TRBD2. Germline CDR1 MDHEN, CDR2 SYDVKM. Unmatched junction bases numbered 4, after V lost 9 bases and J lost 2 bases. The CDR3 runs 13 residues. The CDR3 sequence is CASRSGGAYEQYV. For the CDR3, the DNA is TGTGCCAGTAGGAGCGGGGGGGCCTACGAGCAGTACGTC.

The chain uses TRBV6-2 or TRBV6-3 and TRBJ2-3; 8 bases line up with TRBD2. Germline values: CDR1 MNHEY, CDR2 SVGEGT. The CDR3 runs 17 residues. Germline trimming cut 2 bases from V and 0 bases from J; bases unmatched to any gene: 7. For the CDR3, the DNA is TGTGCCAGCAGTTACAGAGGCGGGGGGCTGAGCACAGATACGCAGTATTTT. This encodes CASSYRGGGLSTDTQYF.

This clone was counted only a few times. The chain joins TRBV30 to TRBJ2-1; possible D gene TRBD1, 5 bases. Trimming left V 0 bases short and J 4 bases short, with 10 bases between. The CDR3 runs 14 residues. Germline lookup yields CDR1 GTSNPN and CDR2 SVGIG (reference sequence). The CDR3 coding sequence is TGTGCCTGGAGTGTAGCGAAGGGGTACAATGAGCAGTTCTTC. This gives the protein CAWSVAKGYNEQFF.

The chain joins TRBV7-2 to TRBJ2-3, with D hard to call. The V end was cut by 1 base, the J end by 4 bases, with 9 bases between. The germline gives CDR1 SGHTA, CDR2 FQGNSA. The CDR3 loop spans 14 amino acids. CDR3: CASSLGISADTQYF. Here the CDR3 DNA reads TGTGCCAGCAGCTTAGGCATTAGTGCAGATACGCAGTATTTT.

This chain connects TRBV15 to TRBJ1-2; 9 nucleotides align to TRBD1. Germline V gives CDR1 LNHNV, CDR2 YYDKDF (reference sequence). With V trimmed by 2 bases and J by 5 bases, 6 bases remained unmatched. This CDR3 is built from 15 residues. The CDR3 loop reads CATSRSQGAVYGYTF. CDR3 coding DNA: TGTGCCACCAGCAGATCACAGGGGGCTGTATATGGCTACACCTTC. The full variable domain, with the rest looked up from reference TRBV15 and TRBJ1-2, is DAMVIQNPRYQVTQFGKPVTLSCSQTLNHNVMYWYQQKSSQAPKLLFHYYDKDFNNEADTPDNFQSRRPNTSFCFLDIRSPGLGDTAMYLCATSRSQGAVYGYTFGSGTRLTVV.

V and J are TRBV5-1 and TRBJ2-3; D may be TRBD1 (6 bases). The CDR3 has 14 residues. V lost 1 base to trimming and J lost 5 bases, with 11 bases between them. Germline loops: CDR1 SGHRS, CDR2 YFSETQ. CDR3 region: CASSLIPGEDTQYF. CDR3 bases: TGCGCCAGCAGCTTGATCCCAGGGGAAGATACGCAGTATTTT. The whole variable domain, remainder taken from reference TRBV5-1 and TRBJ2-3, is KAGVTQTPRYLIKTRGQQVTLSCSPISGHRSVSWYQQTPGQGLQFLFEYFSETQRNKGNFPGRFSGRQFSNSRSEMNVSTLELGDSALYLCASSLIPGEDTQYFGPGTRLTVL.

This clone appeared once. The rearrangement joins TRBV30 to TRBJ2-3; D is undetermined. Germline V gene sequence: CDR1 GTSNPN, CDR2 SVGIG (reference sequence). The CDR3 sequence is 12 residues long. V was clipped by 4 bases and J by 7 bases, with 12 bases between them. The CDR3 DNA sequence: TGTGCCTGGAATGGCGGCGGTAATACGCAGTATTTT. As protein: CAWNGGGNTQYF.